Below are 9 T cell receptor beta chains sequenced from a single sample in a study of T-cell reconstitution after alpha-beta-depleted transplantation in children. This sample's TCRbeta library carried unique molecular identifier barcodes. TCRdb called the PCR reads again in MiXCR, with one record for every CDR3 protein. The data contain roughly 400,000 distinct CDR3 sequences, over 40% of them singletons. Sequencing was performed on PBMCs, taken before TCRalphabeta/CD19-depleted stem cell transplant. The receptors come from a girl aged 2 to 9 with aplastic anemia, due to receive a stem cell transplant.

The rearrangement uses TRBV6-1 and TRBJ2-5; 9 nucleotides match TRBD1. Germline assignment: CDR1 MNHNS and CDR2 SASEGT. V lost 5 bases, J lost 5 bases, and 6 bases stayed unmatched. The CDR3 runs to 14 residues. Here the CDR3 DNA reads TGTGCCAGCAGTCGAAACAGGGGGCGGGAGACCCAGTACTTC. As protein: CASSRNRGRETQYF.

This rearrangement joins TRBV7-2 to TRBJ2-2; possible D gene TRBD1, 6 bases. Trimming took off 1 base at V and 6 bases at J, with 12 bases between the two ends. The CDR3 totals 15 residues. CDR1 SGHTA and CDR2 FQGNSA come from the germline V gene. CDR3 sequence reads: CASSLEPRGSGELFF. The CDR3, as DNA: TGTGCCAGCAGCTTAGAGCCCAGGGGTTCCGGGGAGCTGTTTTTT.

J is TRBJ2-4 and V is TRBV29-1; no firm D call. The CDR3 contains 14 residues. V was cut by 4 bases and J by 0 bases, with 10 bases left in between. Germline V gene lookup returns CDR1 SQVTM and CDR2 ANQGSEA. Written as DNA, the CDR3 is TGCAGCGTTGGGGCAGGAATAGCCAAAAACATTCAGTACTTC. Protein: CSVGAGIAKNIQYF. The entire variable domain, with the rest obtained from reference TRBV29-1 and TRBJ2-4, is as follows: SAVISQKPSRDICQRGTSLTIQCQVDSQVTMMFWYRQQPGQSLTLIATANQGSEATYESGFVIDKFPISRPNLTFSTLTVSNMSPEDSSIYLCSVGAGIAKNIQYFGAGTRLSVL.

The table lists this clonotype with many counts. The chain employs TRBV20-1 and TRBJ2-1, with a possible D match to TRBD2 (6 bases). The germline V and J ends were trimmed by 3 bases and 8 bases, with 17 bases remaining between them. Germline V gene sequence: CDR1 DFQATT, CDR2 SNEGSKA (reference sequence). This CDR3 has 14 residues. The CDR3 nucleotides are TGCAGTGCTAGGTCGGGACTGGGGATAGATGAGCAGTTCTTC. Protein: CSARSGLGIDEQFF.

This clonotype was found a few times. The chain carries TRBV9 and TRBJ2-7; TRBD2 might be the D (6 bases). The V end lost 0 bases, the J end lost 2 bases, and 18 bases lay between the germline ends. CDR3 size: 17 residues. The germline V gene has CDR1 SGDLS and CDR2 YYNGEE. CDR3 region: CASSVDGSGTGAYEQYF. For the CDR3, the DNA is TGTGCCAGCAGCGTAGACGGATCGGGGACTGGAGCCTACGAGCAGTACTTC.

V usage is TRBV11-2 and J usage is TRBJ1-2; D not resolved. Germline CDR1 SGHAT, CDR2 FQNNGV. There are 14 residues in the CDR3. The germline V and J ends were trimmed by 2 bases and 4 bases, with 11 bases remaining between them. The CDR3 sequence is CASSLPGSIYGYTF. The CDR3 nucleotides are TGTGCCAGCAGCTTACCAGGATCAATCTATGGCTACACCTTC. Together with reference TRBV11-2 and TRBJ1-2, the CDR3 gives the full variable domain: EAGVAQSPRYKIIEKRQSVAFWCNPISGHATLYWYQQILGQGPKLLIQFQNNGVVDDSQLPKDRFSAERLKGVDSTLKIQPAKLEDSAVYLCASSLPGSIYGYTFGSGTRLTVV.

This clonotype has just a few counts. V is TRBV4-2 and J is TRBJ1-2; 7 nucleotides align to TRBD1. The CDR3 length is 17 residues. V lost 0 bases and J lost 3; bases outside the gene matches: 10. Germline values: CDR1 LGHNA, CDR2 YNFKEQ. Written as DNA, the CDR3 is TGTGCCAGCAGCCAAGAGGAATTCCGGGACAGCGACTATGGCTACACCTTC. Its protein is CASSQEEFRDSDYGYTF.

This clonotype was seen a handful of times. The rearrangement joins TRBV5-6 to TRBJ2-7, with D maybe TRBD1 (6 bases). The CDR3 is 16 amino acids. V lost 4 bases and J 5 bases, leaving 22 bases between the germline ends. CDR1 and CDR2 from the germline V gene are SGHDT and YYEEEE. The chain's CDR3 is CASSPLGKQGLNEQYF. CDR3 nucleotide sequence: TGTGCCAGCAGCCCCTTGGGGAAGCAGGGGTTAAACGAGCAGTACTTC. Using reference TRBV5-6 and TRBJ2-7 for the parts outside the CDR3, the full variable domain is DAGVTQSPTHLIKTRGQQVTLRCSPKSGHDTVSWYQQALGQGPQFIFQYYEEEERQRGNFPDRFSGHQFPNYSSELNVNALLLGDSALYLCASSPLGKQGLNEQYFGPGTRLTVT.

The table lists this clonotype with a few counts. The chain uses TRBV29-1 and TRBJ2-3; unclear D gene. Per germline, CDR1 SQVTM and CDR2 ANQGSEA. This CDR3 has 12 amino acids. The germline V and J ends were trimmed by 8 bases and 2 bases, with 11 bases remaining between them. The CDR3 loop is CSSPGDTDTQYF. The CDR3 bases are TGCAGCTCCCCTGGGGACACAGATACGCAGTATTTT.